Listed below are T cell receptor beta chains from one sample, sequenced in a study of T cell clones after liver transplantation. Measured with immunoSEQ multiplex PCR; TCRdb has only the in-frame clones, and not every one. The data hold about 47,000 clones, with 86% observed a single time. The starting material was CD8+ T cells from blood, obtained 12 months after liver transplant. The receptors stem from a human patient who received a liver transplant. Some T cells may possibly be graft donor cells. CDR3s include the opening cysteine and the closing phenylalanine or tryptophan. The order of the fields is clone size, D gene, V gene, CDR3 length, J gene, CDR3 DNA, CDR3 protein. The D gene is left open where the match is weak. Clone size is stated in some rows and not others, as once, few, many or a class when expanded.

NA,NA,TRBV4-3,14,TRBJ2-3,TGCGCCAGCAGCCAAGAAATGAGGCAGGATACGCAGTATTTT,CASSQEMRQDTQYF
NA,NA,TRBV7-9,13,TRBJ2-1,TGTGCCAGCAGCTTAGCGCCCGATCAGGAGCAGTTCTTC,CASSLAPDQEQFF
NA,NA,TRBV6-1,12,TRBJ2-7,TGTGCCAGCAGTGATTGGCGGCGCGAGCAGTACTTC,CASSDWRREQYF
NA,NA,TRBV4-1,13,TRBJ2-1,TGCGCCAGCAGCCAAGAGTCCCGCAATGAGCAGTTCTTC,CASSQESRNEQFF
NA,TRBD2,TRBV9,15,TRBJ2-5,TGTGCCAGCAGCGACCTGGGGCGGGAGAGAGAGACCCAGTACTTC,CASSDLGRERETQYF
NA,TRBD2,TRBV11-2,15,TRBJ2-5,TGTGCCAGCAGCTTCCTAGCGGGAGGGCGGGAGACCCAGTACTTC,CASSFLAGGRETQYF
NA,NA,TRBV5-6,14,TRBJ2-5,TGTGCCAGCAGCTTGGGGAGGGCCTTAGAGGCCCAGTACTTC,CASSLGRALEAQYF
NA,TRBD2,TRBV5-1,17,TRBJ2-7,TGCGCCAGCAGCTTAGGGACTAGCGGGACCCGATCCTACGAGCAGTACTTC,CASSLGTSGTRSYEQYF
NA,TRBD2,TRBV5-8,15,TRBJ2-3,TGTGCCAGCAGCTACGGGACTAGCGGCACAGATACGCAGTATTTT,CASSYGTSGTDTQYF
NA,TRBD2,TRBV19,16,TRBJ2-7,TGTGCCAGTAGTATCTCTTTAGCTAGCGGGATCTACGAGCAGTACTTC,CASSISLASGIYEQYF
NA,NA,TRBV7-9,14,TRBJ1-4,TGTGCCAGCAGCTTGAGCTCCTTCCATGAAAAACTGTTTTTT,CASSLSSFHEKLFF
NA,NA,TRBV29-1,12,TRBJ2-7,TGCAGCGTTGCTCGCTCCGGCTACGAGCAGTACTTC,CSVARSGYEQYF
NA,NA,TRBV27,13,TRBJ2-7,TGTGCCAGCAGTTTATTAGGGACCTACGAGCAGTACTTC,CASSLLGTYEQYF
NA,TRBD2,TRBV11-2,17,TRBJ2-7,TGTGCCAGCAGCCGGACTAGCGGGAGCCGTAGCTCCTACGAGCAGTACTTC,CASSRTSGSRSSYEQYF
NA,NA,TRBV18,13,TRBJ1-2,TGTGCCAGCTCACCTACAACAGGGTATGGCTACACCTTC,CASSPTTGYGYTF
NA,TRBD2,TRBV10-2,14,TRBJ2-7,TGCGCCAGCAGTGACGGGGGGAGCCCCCACGAGCAGTACTTC,CASSDGGSPHEQYF
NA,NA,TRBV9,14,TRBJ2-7,TGTGCCAGCCTCCTGTTTCCGGATACCTACGAGCAGTACTTC,CASLLFPDTYEQYF
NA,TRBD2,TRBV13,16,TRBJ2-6,TGTGCCAGCAGCCCTAGCGGGCAAACTGGGGCCAACGTCCTGACTTTC,CASSPSGQTGANVLTF
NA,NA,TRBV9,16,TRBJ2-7,TGTGCCAGCAGCGGACCTAGCCGGGACTTCAAGTACGAGCAGTACTTC,CASSGPSRDFKYEQYF
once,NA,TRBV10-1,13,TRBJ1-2,TGCGCCATACGCCTGGCAGGGAACTATGGCTACACCTTC,CAIRLAGNYGYTF
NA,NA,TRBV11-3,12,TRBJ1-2,TGTGCCAGCAGCTTAGGGGTTTTTGGCTACACCTTC,CASSLGVFGYTF
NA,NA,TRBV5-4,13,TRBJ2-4,TGTGCCAGCAGCTCGGACAAGAAAAACATTCAGTACTTC,CASSSDKKNIQYF
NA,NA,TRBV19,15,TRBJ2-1,TGTGCCAGTAGTATCAGGACCGGTTATCCAAATGAGCAGTTCTTC,CASSIRTGYPNEQFF
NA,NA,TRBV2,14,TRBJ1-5,TGTGCCAGCAGTGAAACTTTCTCCCTACAGCCCCAGCATTTT,CASSETFSLQPQHF
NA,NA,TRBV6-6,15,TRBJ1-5,TGTGCCAGCAGTTACGGGATCCAGGGTACCCAGCCCCAGCATTTT,CASSYGIQGTQPQHF
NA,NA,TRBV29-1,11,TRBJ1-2,TGCAGCGTTGAAGATAGCGTCGGCTACACCTTC,CSVEDSVGYTF
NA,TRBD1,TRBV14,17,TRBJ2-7,TGTGCCAGCAGCCAAGATGGGACAGGGGGTCTCGACTACGAGCAGTACTTC,CASSQDGTGGLDYEQYF
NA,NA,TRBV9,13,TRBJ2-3,TGTGCCAGCAGCGGCCTCGGTCGACATACGCAGTATTTT,CASSGLGRHTQYF
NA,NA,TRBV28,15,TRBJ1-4,TGTGCCAGCGGGGATCGGGGAGCAACTAATGAAAAACTGTTTTTT,CASGDRGATNEKLFF